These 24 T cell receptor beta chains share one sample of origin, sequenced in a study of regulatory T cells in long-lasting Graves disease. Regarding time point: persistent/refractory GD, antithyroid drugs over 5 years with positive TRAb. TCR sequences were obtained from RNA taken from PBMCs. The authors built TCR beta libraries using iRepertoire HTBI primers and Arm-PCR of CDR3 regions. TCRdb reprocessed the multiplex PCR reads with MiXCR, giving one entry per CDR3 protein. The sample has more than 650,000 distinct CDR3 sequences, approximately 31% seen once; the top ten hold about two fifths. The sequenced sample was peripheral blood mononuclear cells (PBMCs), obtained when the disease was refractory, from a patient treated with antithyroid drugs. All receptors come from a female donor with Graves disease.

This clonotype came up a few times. CDR3 residues: CASSQKQGARTEAFF. The CDR3 nucleotides are TGTGCCAGCAGTCAGAAACAGGGGGCTAGGACTGAAGCTTTCTTT. The rearrangement uses TRBV6-1 and TRBJ1-1; 9 nucleotides match TRBD1. Germline assignment: CDR1 MNHNS and CDR2 SASEGT. V was pared by 5 bases and J by 5 bases, with 9 bases of the junction left unmatched. The CDR3 is 15 amino acids.

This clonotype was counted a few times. The CDR3 protein is CASSYSAGLLLDTEAFF. The CDR3 coding sequence is TGTGCCAGCAGTTACTCGGCAGGGCTTCTGTTGGACACTGAAGCTTTCTTT. The chain uses TRBV6-5 and TRBJ1-1, with a tentative D call TRBD1 (5 bases). This CDR3 region has 17 residues. Per the germline V gene, CDR1 is MNHEY and CDR2 is SVGAGI. V was pared by 0 bases and J by 3 bases, with 17 bases between.

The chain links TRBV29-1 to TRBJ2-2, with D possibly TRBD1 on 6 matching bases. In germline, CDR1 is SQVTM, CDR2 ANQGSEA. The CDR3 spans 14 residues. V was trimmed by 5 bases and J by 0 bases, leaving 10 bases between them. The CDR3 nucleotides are TGCAGCGTTATGGGACATACGAACACCGGGGAGCTGTTTTTT. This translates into CSVMGHTNTGELFF.

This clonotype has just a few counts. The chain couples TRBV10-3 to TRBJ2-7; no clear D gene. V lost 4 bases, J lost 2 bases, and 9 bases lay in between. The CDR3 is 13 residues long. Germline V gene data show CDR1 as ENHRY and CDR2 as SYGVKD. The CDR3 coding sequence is TGTGCCATCAGTGGAGAAGTGGCCTACGAGCAGTACTTC. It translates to CAISGEVAYEQYF.

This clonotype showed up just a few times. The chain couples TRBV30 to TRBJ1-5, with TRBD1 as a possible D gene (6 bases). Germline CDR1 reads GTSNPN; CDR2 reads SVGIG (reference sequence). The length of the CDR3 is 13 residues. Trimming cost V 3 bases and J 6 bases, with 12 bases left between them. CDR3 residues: CAWRQGGGQPQHF. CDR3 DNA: TGTGCCTGGAGACAGGGAGGGGGTCAGCCCCAGCATTTT. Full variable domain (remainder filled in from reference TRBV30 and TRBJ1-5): SQTIHQWPATLVQPVGSPLSLECTVEGTSNPNLYWYRQAAGRGLQLLFYSVGIGQISSEVPQNLSASRPQDRQFILSSKKLLLSDSGFYLCAWRQGGGQPQHFGDGTRLSIL.

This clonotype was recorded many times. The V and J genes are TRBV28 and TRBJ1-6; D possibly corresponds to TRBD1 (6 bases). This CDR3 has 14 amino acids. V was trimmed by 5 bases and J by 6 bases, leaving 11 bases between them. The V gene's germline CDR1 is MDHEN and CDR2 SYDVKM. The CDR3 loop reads CASSPPRGNSPLHF. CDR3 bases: TGTGCCAGCAGTCCTCCCAGGGGTAATTCACCCCTCCACTTT.

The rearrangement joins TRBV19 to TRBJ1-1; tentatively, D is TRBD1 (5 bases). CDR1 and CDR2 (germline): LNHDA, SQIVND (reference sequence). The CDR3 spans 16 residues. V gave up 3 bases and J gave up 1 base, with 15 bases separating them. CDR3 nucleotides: TGTGCCAGTAGTATGGATCCGGGACCTTCGAACACTGAAGCTTTCTTT. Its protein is CASSMDPGPSNTEAFF.

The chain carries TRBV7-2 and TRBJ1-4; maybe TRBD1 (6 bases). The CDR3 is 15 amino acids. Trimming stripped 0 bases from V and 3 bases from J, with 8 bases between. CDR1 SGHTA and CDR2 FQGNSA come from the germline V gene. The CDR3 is CASSLARGSNEKLFF. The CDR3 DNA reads TGTGCCAGCAGCTTAGCCAGGGGTTCTAATGAAAAACTGTTTTTT.

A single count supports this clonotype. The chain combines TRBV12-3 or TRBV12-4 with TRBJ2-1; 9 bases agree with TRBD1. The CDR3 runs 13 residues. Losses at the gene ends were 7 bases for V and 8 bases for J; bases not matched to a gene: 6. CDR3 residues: CASTHRGRDEQFF. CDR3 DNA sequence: TGTGCCAGCACCCACAGGGGGCGGGATGAGCAGTTCTTC.

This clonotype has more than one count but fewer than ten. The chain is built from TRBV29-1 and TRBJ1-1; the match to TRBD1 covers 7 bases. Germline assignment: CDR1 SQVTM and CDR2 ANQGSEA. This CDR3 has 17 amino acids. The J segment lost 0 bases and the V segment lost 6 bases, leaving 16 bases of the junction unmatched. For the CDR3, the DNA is TGCAGCGTGGGGGGGACCGGGACAGCTAAACTGAACACTGAAGCTTTCTTT. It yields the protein CSVGGTGTAKLNTEAFF.

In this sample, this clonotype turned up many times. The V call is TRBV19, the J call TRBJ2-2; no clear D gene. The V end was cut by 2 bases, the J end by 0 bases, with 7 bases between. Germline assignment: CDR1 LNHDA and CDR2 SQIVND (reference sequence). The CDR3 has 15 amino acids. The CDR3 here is CASSIKGPNTGELFF. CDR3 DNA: TGTGCCAGTAGTATAAAGGGCCCGAACACCGGGGAGCTGTTTTTT.

Here the CDR3 reads CASSLWRFQETQYF. The DNA of the CDR3 is TGTGCCAGCAGCTTATGGCGGTTCCAAGAGACCCAGTACTTC. The V and J genes are TRBV7-2 and TRBJ2-5; D remains ambiguous. Germline loops: CDR1 SGHTA, CDR2 FQGNSA. This CDR3 region has 14 residues. The V end was cut by 2 bases, the J end by 1 base, with 8 bases between.

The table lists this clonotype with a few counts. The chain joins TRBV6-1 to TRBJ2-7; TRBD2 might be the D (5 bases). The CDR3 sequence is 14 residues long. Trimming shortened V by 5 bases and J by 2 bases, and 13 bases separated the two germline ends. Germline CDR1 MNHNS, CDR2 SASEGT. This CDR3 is CASSLTGKAYEQYF. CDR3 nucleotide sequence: TGTGCCAGCAGTCTGACCGGGAAAGCCTACGAGCAGTACTTC.

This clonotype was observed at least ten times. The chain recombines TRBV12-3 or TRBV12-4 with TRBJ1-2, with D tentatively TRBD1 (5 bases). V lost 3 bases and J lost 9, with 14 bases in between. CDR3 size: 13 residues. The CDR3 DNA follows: TGTGCCAGCAGTTTCATGTCGGGGGAGAGCTACACCTTC. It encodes CASSFMSGESYTF.

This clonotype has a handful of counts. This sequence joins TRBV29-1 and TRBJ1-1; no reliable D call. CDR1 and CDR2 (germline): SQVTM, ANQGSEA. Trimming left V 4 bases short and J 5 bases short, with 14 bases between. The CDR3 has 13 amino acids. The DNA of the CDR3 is TGCAGCGTTGTATGGCGGAGGCGGACTGAAGCTTTCTTT. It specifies CSVVWRRRTEAFF.

Here the CDR3 DNA reads TGCAGTGCGGAAGAGATAGGAAACAATGAGCAGTTCTTC. This translates into CSAEEIGNNEQFF. The V call is TRBV20-1, the J call TRBJ2-1, with D unresolved. Per germline, CDR1 DFQATT and CDR2 SNEGSKA (reference sequence). The CDR3 is 13 residues long. Trimming shortened V by 6 bases and J by 5 bases, and 14 bases separated the two germline ends.

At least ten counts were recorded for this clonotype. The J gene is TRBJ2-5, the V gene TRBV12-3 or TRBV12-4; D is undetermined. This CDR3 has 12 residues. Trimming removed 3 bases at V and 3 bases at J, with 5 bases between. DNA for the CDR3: TGTGCCAGCAGTTTTAGCAAAGAGACCCAGTACTTC. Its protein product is CASSFSKETQYF.

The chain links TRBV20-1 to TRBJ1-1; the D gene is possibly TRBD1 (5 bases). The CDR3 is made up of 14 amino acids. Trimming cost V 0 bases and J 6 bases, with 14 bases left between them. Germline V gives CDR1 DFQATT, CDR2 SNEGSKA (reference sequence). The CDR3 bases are TGCAGTGCTAGAGATAGCTGGGGCCTGGCTGAAGCTTTCTTT. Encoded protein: CSARDSWGLAEAFF.

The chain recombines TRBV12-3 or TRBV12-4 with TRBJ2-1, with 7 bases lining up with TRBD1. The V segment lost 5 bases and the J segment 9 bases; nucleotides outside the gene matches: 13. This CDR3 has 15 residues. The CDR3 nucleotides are TGTGCCAGCAGTGCCCGACAGGGAAGAAGGGGTGAGCAGTTCTTC. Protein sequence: CASSARQGRRGEQFF.

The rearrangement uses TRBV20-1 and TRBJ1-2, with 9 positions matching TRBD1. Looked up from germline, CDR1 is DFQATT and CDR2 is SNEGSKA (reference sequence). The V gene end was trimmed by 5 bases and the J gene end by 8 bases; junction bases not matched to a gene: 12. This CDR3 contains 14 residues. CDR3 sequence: CSARKTGGLRGYTF. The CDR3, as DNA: TGCAGTGCTCGTAAAACAGGGGGCCTAAGGGGCTACACCTTC.

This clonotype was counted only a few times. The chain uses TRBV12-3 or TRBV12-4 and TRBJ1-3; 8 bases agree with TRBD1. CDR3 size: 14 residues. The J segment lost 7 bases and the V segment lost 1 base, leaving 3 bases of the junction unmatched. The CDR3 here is CASSLGGQVNTIYF. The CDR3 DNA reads TGTGCCAGCAGTTTAGGGGGACAGGTTAACACCATATATTTT.

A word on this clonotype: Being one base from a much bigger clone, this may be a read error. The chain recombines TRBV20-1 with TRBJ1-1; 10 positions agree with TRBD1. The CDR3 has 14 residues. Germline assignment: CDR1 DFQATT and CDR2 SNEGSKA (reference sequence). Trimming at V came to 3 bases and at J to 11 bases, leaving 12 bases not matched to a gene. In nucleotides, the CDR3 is TGCAGTGCTAGCCCCTCGGGACAGGGGAGTCGGGCTTTCTTT. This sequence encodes CSASPSGQGSRAFF.

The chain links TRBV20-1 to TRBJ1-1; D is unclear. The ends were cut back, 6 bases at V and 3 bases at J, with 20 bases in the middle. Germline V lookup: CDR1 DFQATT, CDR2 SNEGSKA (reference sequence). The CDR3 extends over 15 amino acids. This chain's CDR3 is CSAKRSWGGYTEAFF. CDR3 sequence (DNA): TGCAGTGCCAAAAGGTCATGGGGAGGGTACACTGAAGCTTTCTTT.

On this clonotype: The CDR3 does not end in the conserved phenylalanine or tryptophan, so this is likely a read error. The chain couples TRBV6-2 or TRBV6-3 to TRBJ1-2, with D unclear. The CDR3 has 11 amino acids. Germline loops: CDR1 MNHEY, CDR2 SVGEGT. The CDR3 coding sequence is TGTGCCAGCAGTGACTCCTATGGCTACACCTCC. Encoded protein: CASSDSYGYTS.